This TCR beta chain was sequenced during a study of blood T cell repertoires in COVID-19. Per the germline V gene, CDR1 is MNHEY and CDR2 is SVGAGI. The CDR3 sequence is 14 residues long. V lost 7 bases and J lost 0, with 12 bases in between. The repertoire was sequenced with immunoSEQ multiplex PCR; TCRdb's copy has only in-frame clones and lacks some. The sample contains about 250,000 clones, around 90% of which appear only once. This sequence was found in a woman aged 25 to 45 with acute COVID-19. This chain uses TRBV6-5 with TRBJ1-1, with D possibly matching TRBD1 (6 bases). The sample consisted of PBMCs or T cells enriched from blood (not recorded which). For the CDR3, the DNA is TGTGCCAGCATTTGGACAGATTTGAACACTGAAGCTTTCTTT. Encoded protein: CASIWTDLNTEAFF.